This T cell receptor (beta chain) was recorded in a study of cytomegalovirus exposure and HLA in healthy donors. Note on this clone: What it binds is unknown.

Germline CDR1 MNHNS, CDR2 SASEGT. This CDR3 is 17 amino acids long. J lost 2 bases, V lost 0 bases, and 8 bases had no gene match. Whole-study findings and limits: According to the study, roughly 160 TCR beta chains were cytomegalovirus-associated.

The primer mix had 60 Vbeta and 13 Jbeta primers. Sequencing used immunoSEQ multiplex PCR; TCRdb keeps in-frame clones, though not all of them. Of 150,000 to 200,000 clones listed, over 75% are singletons. Sequencing was performed on PBMCs. This sequence originates from a man between 18 and 29 years old in good health and CMV-seropositive. The chain is built from TRBV6-1 and TRBJ2-7, with TRBD1 matching over 9 bases. The chain's CDR3 is CASSEAWPRDRAYEQYF. For the CDR3, the DNA is TGTGCCAGCAGTGAAGCCTGGCCGAGGGACAGGGCCTACGAGCAGTACTTC.